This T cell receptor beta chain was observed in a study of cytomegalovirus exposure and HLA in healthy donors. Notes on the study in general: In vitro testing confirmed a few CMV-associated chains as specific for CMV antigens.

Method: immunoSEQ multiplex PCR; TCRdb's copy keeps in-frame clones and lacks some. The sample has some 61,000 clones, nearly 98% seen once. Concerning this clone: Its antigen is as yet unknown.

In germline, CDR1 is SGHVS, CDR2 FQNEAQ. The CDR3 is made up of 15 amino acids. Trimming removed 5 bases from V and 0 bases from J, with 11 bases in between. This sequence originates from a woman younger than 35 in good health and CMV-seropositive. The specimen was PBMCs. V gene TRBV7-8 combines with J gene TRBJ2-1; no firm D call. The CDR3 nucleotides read TGTGCCAGCAGCGCCAGAAACCCCTCCTACAATGAGCAGTTCTTC. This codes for CASSARNPSYNEQFF.